A selection of T cell receptor beta chains follows, all from one sample in a study of CXCR3-negative and CXCR3-positive naive CD8 T cells. TCRdb reanalyzed the 5' RACE reads, giving one entry per CDR3 protein sequence and no DNA. The table for this sample gives roughly 61,000 distinct CDR3 sequences. The sequenced material came from naive CXCR3+ CD8+ T cells from blood. The receptors shown here come from a human donor in good health. Some clones in this sample may be carry-over from other donors' samples. CDR3s include the opening cysteine and the closing phenylalanine or tryptophan.

j_gene	v_gene	CDR3aa
TRBJ1-1	TRBV6-5	CASSYSGTGVNTEAFF
TRBJ1-1	TRBV6-5	CASSRGTGENTEAFF
TRBJ2-2	TRBV29-1	CSVVSGGGELFF
TRBJ2-1	TRBV11-3	CASSRGNEQFF
TRBJ1-1	TRBV7-3	CASSPGQGLYTEAFF
TRBJ1-2	TRBV20-1	CSAPSENDNANYGYTF
TRBJ2-7	TRBV23-1	CDRRGPSYEQYF
TRBJ2-3	TRBV14	CASSQFLVDTQYF
TRBJ2-3	TRBV7-2	CASSLVDTQYF
TRBJ2-7	TRBV7-2	CASSLTTGTGVYEQYF
TRBJ2-1	TRBV6-5	CASSYSSASSYNEQFF
TRBJ1-5	TRBV4-1	CASSEDRNQPQHF
TRBJ1-2	TRBV12-3/TRBV12-4	CASSLEGSLAYTF
TRBJ1-1	TRBV29-1	CSTGQALEAFF
TRBJ2-7	TRBV7-9	CASSLPGLASEQYF
TRBJ2-2	TRBV27	CASRLTGSNTGELFF
TRBJ2-1	TRBV12-3/TRBV12-4	CASSPVRAGNEQFF
TRBJ2-5	TRBV20-1	CGRGHTEQETQYF
TRBJ2-3	TRBV28	CASSQVSFYADTQYF
TRBJ2-3	TRBV14	CASSVTGSTDTQYF